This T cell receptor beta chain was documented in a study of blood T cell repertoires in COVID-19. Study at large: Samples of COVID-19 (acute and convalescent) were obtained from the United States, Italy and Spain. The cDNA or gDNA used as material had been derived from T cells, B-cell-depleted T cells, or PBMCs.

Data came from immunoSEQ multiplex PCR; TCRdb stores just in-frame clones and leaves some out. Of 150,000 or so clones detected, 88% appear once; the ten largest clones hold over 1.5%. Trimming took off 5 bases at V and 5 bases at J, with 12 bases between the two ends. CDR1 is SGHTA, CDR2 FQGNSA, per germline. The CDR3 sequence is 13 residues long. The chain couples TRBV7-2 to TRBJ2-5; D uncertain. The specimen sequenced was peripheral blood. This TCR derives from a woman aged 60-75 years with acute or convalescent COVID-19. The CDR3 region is CASSLFPQETQYF. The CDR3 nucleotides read TGTGCCAGCAGCCTCTTCCCTCAGGAGACCCAGTACTTC. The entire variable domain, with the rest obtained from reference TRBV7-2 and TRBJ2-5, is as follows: GAGVSQSPSNKVTEKGKDVELRCDPISGHTALYWYRQSLGQGLEFLIYFQGNSAPDKSGLPSDRFSAERTGGSVSTLTIQRTQQEDSAVYLCASSLFPQETQYFGPGTRLLVL.